The 28 T cell receptor beta chains given below trace back to one sample, sequenced in a study of a mutant IDH1 vaccine in newly diagnosed glioma. Time point described: week 47, end of study. Each dose delivered 300 ug of mutant IDH1 20-mer peptide subcutaneously with imiquimod. The data were produced by immunoSEQ multiplex PCR, yet TCRdb's version contains in-frame clones alone and is incomplete. There are roughly 38,000 clones in the sample; roughly 82% occur only once, and roughly 20% lies in the top ten. Their antigen targets remain unknown. The material sequenced was PBMCs, taken from a glioma patient whose treatment included an IDH1 peptide vaccine. The receptors come from a man between 18 and 35 years old with glioma. Some clones in this sample may be carry-over from other donors' samples.

This clone was detected once. The chain links TRBV30 to TRBJ1-5; a possible D gene is TRBD1 (5 bases). Germline V gene sequence: CDR1 GTSNPN, CDR2 SVGIG (reference sequence). V gave up 1 base and J gave up 5 bases, with 12 bases separating them. This CDR3 has 14 amino acids. CDR3 loop: CAWSDGGRDQPQHF. CDR3 sequence (DNA): TGTGCCTGGAGTGACGGGGGAAGGGATCAGCCCCAGCATTTT. Complete variable domain (other parts from reference TRBV30 and TRBJ1-5): SQTIHQWPATLVQPVGSPLSLECTVEGTSNPNLYWYRQAAGRGLQLLFYSVGIGQISSEVPQNLSASRPQDRQFILSSKKLLLSDSGFYLCAWSDGGRDQPQHFGDGTRLSIL.

The gene calls are TRBV27 and TRBJ1-2; D not certain. This CDR3 has 13 amino acids. Trimming stripped 6 bases from V and 2 bases from J, with 10 bases between. The germline V gene has CDR1 MNHEY and CDR2 SMNVEV (reference sequence). In DNA form, the CDR3 reads TGTGCCAGCAGCCTTAACATGAACTATGGCTACACCTTC. The encoded protein is CASSLNMNYGYTF.

The genes are TRBV28 and TRBJ2-2; TRBD1 is a possible D gene (6 bases). The CDR3 spans 13 residues. Looked up from germline, CDR1 is MDHEN and CDR2 is SYDVKM. V was clipped by 6 bases and J by 7 bases, with 12 bases between them. CDR3 sequence (DNA): TGTGCCAGCAGCCCCCAGGGGAACGGGGAGCTGTTTTTT. The encoded protein is CASSPQGNGELFF.

The genes are TRBV5-6 and TRBJ1-2; 7 bases agree with TRBD1. This CDR3 region has 16 residues. CDR1 SGHDT and CDR2 YYEEEE come from the germline V gene. J gave up 4 bases and V 0 bases, and 9 bases lay outside the gene matches. This CDR3 is CASSLDRGRGFYGYTF. The DNA of the CDR3 is TGTGCCAGCAGCTTGGACAGGGGAAGAGGCTTCTATGGCTACACCTTC.

This clone was observed a single time. J is TRBJ1-4 and V is TRBV4-1; D possibly corresponds to TRBD1 (5 bases). Trimming cost V 0 bases and J 4 bases, with 18 bases left between them. The germline CDR1 and CDR2 sequences are MGHRA and YSYEKL. CDR3 size: 18 residues. CDR3 sequence reads: CASSQEWRTSNFNEKLFF. In DNA, the CDR3 is TGCGCCAGCAGCCAAGAATGGAGGACAAGTAACTTTAATGAAAAACTGTTTTTT.

In the case of this clone: Other DNA sequences in the sample encode the same CDR3. This chain joins TRBV7-2 and TRBJ2-1, with unresolved D. Germline V lookup: CDR1 SGHTA, CDR2 FQGNSA. The CDR3 is 12 residues long. Trimming took 1 base from V and 6 from J, leaving 4 bases between them. CDR3 amino acids: CASSLDRNEQFF. In DNA, the CDR3 is TGTGCCAGCAGCTTAGACCGCAATGAGCAGTTCTTC.

The V call is TRBV4-2, the J call TRBJ1-4; TRBD1 matches at 7 bases. Germline CDR1 LGHNA, CDR2 YNFKEQ. V lost 0 bases to trimming and J lost 10 bases; unmatched junction nucleotides: 8. The CDR3 length is 15 residues. For the CDR3, the DNA is TGTGCCAGCAGCCAAGATGAGGGGGCGCCGGGAAAACTGTTTTTT. Protein product: CASSQDEGAPGKLFF.

The V call is TRBV7-3, the J call TRBJ2-2; D is undetermined. The length of the CDR3 is 13 residues. The V end was cut by 4 bases, the J end by 1 base, with 4 bases between. Germline V gene data show CDR1 as SGHTA and CDR2 as FQGTGA. The CDR3 nucleotides read TGTGCCAGCAGCTCCAAGAACACCGGGGAGCTGTTTTTT. Translated, it gives CASSSKNTGELFF.

V gene TRBV9 combines with J gene TRBJ1-5, with a weak D call TRBD1 (6 bases). V shed 0 bases and J shed 6 bases, with 7 bases lying between them. Germline-derived CDR1 and CDR2 are SGDLS and YYNGEE. This CDR3 region has 13 residues. The CDR3 DNA sequence: TGTGCCAGCAGCGTAGGGACAGCTCAGCCCCAGCATTTT. Its protein is CASSVGTAQPQHF.

This CDR3 reads CAVSDGKRYNSPLHF. CDR3 nucleotides: TGTGCCGTGTCTGACGGTAAACGTTATAATTCACCCCTCCACTTT. V usage is TRBV7-8 and J usage is TRBJ1-6, with unresolved D. CDR1 is SGHVS and CDR2 is FQNEAQ in the germline V gene. The germline V and J ends were trimmed by 11 bases and 4 bases, with 18 bases remaining between them. This CDR3 spans 15 amino acids.

V gene TRBV6-6 combines with J gene TRBJ2-1, with a tentative D call TRBD1 (6 bases). Deletions cut 2 bases from V and 0 bases from J, with 11 bases between. This CDR3 comprises 16 residues. Germline lookup yields CDR1 MNHNY and CDR2 SVGAGI (reference sequence). CDR3 nucleotide sequence: TGTGCCAGCAGTTACCGGGCAGGGGACTCCTACAATGAGCAGTTCTTC. Its protein product is CASSYRAGDSYNEQFF.

The chain has TRBV7-2 and TRBJ2-4; 9 bases are a match to TRBD1. The V gene's germline CDR1 is SGHTA and CDR2 FQGNSA. The CDR3 is 14 residues long. V shed 8 bases and J 7 bases; nucleotides not matched to a gene: 9. The CDR3 loop is CASAGTGRGNIQYF. CDR3 coding DNA: TGTGCCAGCGCCGGGACAGGGCGAGGGAACATTCAGTACTTC.

V gene TRBV6-5 combines with J gene TRBJ1-4, with a weak D call TRBD1 (5 bases). The CDR3 covers 16 residues. The germline V and J ends were trimmed by 4 bases and 6 bases, with 18 bases remaining between them. Germline-derived CDR1 and CDR2 are MNHEY and SVGAGI. The DNA for the CDR3 is TGTGCCAGCAGTTCCCTCTGGACAACGCCGGATGAAAAACTGTTTTTT. Translating gives CASSSLWTTPDEKLFF.

This rearrangement joins TRBV6-5 to TRBJ2-1, with D perhaps TRBD2 (5 bases). This CDR3 comprises 14 residues. The V end was cut by 4 bases, the J end by 1 base, with 8 bases between. Germline-derived CDR1 and CDR2 are MNHEY and SVGAGI. The CDR3 spells CASSWEWSYNEQFF. In nucleotides, the CDR3 is TGTGCCAGCAGTTGGGAGTGGTCCTACAATGAGCAGTTCTTC.

This clone is medium-sized in the sample. The chain couples TRBV4-1 to TRBJ2-5; tentatively, D is TRBD1 or TRBD2 (5 bases each). Germline V gene data show CDR1 as MGHRA and CDR2 as YSYEKL. V was trimmed by 0 bases and J by 2 bases, leaving 10 bases between them. The length of the CDR3 is 15 residues. CDR3 sequence reads: CASSQDTGRQETQYF. The CDR3 nucleotides are TGCGCCAGCAGCCAAGATACGGGACGGCAAGAGACCCAGTACTTC.

The genes are TRBV5-1 and TRBJ1-4; TRBD1 might be the D (5 bases). With 2 bases removed from V and 8 bases from J, the gap between germline ends came to 22 bases. Looked up from germline, CDR1 is SGHRS and CDR2 is YFSETQ. This CDR3 has 17 amino acids. The CDR3 bases are TGCGCCAGCAGCTTCACCCCCCAAGAGGGGTTAGGGGAAAAACTGTTTTTT. This translates into CASSFTPQEGLGEKLFF.

The table lists this clone with a count of one. This sequence joins TRBV29-1 and TRBJ2-1, with 15 bases aligning to TRBD2. V lost 5 bases and J lost 4; bases outside the gene matches: 6. The CDR3 has 16 residues. Germline assignment: CDR1 SQVTM and CDR2 ANQGSEA. This CDR3 is CSVRGLAGGLYNEQFF. CDR3 DNA sequence: TGCAGCGTTAGGGGACTAGCGGGAGGTCTTTACAATGAGCAGTTCTTC.

This chain links TRBV7-2 with TRBJ2-7, with D hard to call. Trimming took 5 bases from V and 0 from J, leaving 5 bases between them. This CDR3 contains 12 residues. Germline values: CDR1 SGHTA, CDR2 FQGNSA. The CDR3 loop reads CASSLSSYEQYF. The CDR3 DNA follows: TGTGCCAGCAGCCTGAGCTCCTACGAGCAGTACTTC.

V usage is TRBV10-2 and J usage is TRBJ1-3, with 8 positions matching TRBD1. Germline V gives CDR1 WSHSY, CDR2 SAAADI. CDR3 length: 18 residues. Trimming at V came to 4 bases and at J to 0 bases, leaving 11 bases not matched to a gene. Written as DNA, the CDR3 is TGCGCCAGCAGTGTGTTCAACAGGGGGGTCCTCTCTGGAAACACCATATATTTT. Translation gives CASSVFNRGVLSGNTIYF.

The rearrangement links TRBV6-5 to TRBJ2-7; D is unresolved. The CDR3 length is 11 residues. V lost 6 bases, J lost 2 bases, and 5 bases lay in between. CDR1 and CDR2 from the germline V gene are MNHEY and SVGAGI. CDR3 sequence: CASRGTYEQYF. CDR3 nucleotide sequence: TGTGCCAGCAGGGGAACCTACGAGCAGTACTTC.

The chain couples TRBV19 to TRBJ1-6; weak D call: TRBD1 (5 bases). CDR1 is LNHDA, CDR2 SQIVND, per germline (reference sequence). The CDR3 extends over 14 amino acids. Deletions cut 5 bases from V and 2 bases from J, with 7 bases between. The CDR3 DNA reads TGTGCCAGTAGTTGGGACGCCTATAATTCACCCCTCCACTTT. This encodes CASSWDAYNSPLHF. The whole variable domain, filled in from reference TRBV19 and TRBJ1-6, reads DGGITQSPKYLFRKEGQNVTLSCEQNLNHDAMYWYRQDPGQGLRLIYYSQIVNDFQKGDIAEGYSVSREKKESFPLTVTSAQKNPTAFYLCASSWDAYNSPLHFGNGTRLTVT.

V and J are TRBV7-3 and TRBJ2-3; 7 bases map to TRBD2. Germline V CDR1 and CDR2: SGHTA, FQGTGA. The CDR3 is made up of 14 amino acids. J lost 5 bases, V lost 2 bases, and 4 bases had no gene match. The CDR3, as DNA: TGTGCCAGCAGCTTAGGGGTAGCGGGAGATACGCAGTATTTT. Protein product: CASSLGVAGDTQYF.

This clone was counted a few times. This CDR3 is CAWRLAGSTDTQYF. For the CDR3, the DNA is TGTGCCTGGAGACTAGCGGGGAGCACAGATACGCAGTATTTT. The rearrangement links TRBV30 to TRBJ2-3, with 10 bases matching TRBD2. The junction had 0 bases not matched to a gene; V was cut back by 3 bases and J by 0 bases. This CDR3 contains 14 residues. Germline V gene sequence: CDR1 GTSNPN, CDR2 SVGIG (reference sequence). Full variable domain (rest looked up from reference TRBV30 and TRBJ2-3): SQTIHQWPATLVQPVGSPLSLECTVEGTSNPNLYWYRQAAGRGLQLLFYSVGIGQISSEVPQNLSASRPQDRQFILSSKKLLLSDSGFYLCAWRLAGSTDTQYFGPGTRLTVL.

CDR3 DNA: TGTGCCAGCAGCCAATCTGCGGGTAGCACAGATACGCAGTATTTT. The encoded protein is CASSQSAGSTDTQYF. The J gene is TRBJ2-3, the V gene TRBV14; D may be TRBD2 (5 bases). V lost 2 bases and J lost 0, with 9 bases in between. Germline V gives CDR1 SGHDN, CDR2 FVKESK. The CDR3 contains 15 residues.

The chain couples TRBV7-2 to TRBJ2-5; maybe TRBD2 (6 bases). This CDR3 contains 14 residues. Trimming took off 2 bases at V and 0 bases at J, with 7 bases between the two ends. The germline V gene has CDR1 SGHTA and CDR2 FQGNSA. The CDR3 bases are TGTGCCAGCAGCTTATGGGACTACCAAGAGACCCAGTACTTC. It specifies CASSLWDYQETQYF.

V usage is TRBV7-2 and J usage is TRBJ2-3, with 7 positions matching TRBD1. J was trimmed by 6 bases and V by 1 base; bases with no gene match: 7. CDR3 length: 15 amino acids. Germline V gene lookup returns CDR1 SGHTA and CDR2 FQGNSA. CDR3 coding DNA: TGTGCCAGCAGCTTAGGAGGGGGCCGTGTGGATACGCAGTATTTT. Translation: CASSLGGGRVDTQYF. The whole variable domain, remainder taken from reference TRBV7-2 and TRBJ2-3, is GAGVSQSPSNKVTEKGKDVELRCDPISGHTALYWYRQSLGQGLEFLIYFQGNSAPDKSGLPSDRFSAERTGGSVSTLTIQRTQQEDSAVYLCASSLGGGRVDTQYFGPGTRLTVL.

The chain has TRBV19 and TRBJ2-2, with unresolved D. Germline CDR1 reads LNHDA; CDR2 reads SQIVND (reference sequence). V was cut by 3 bases and J by 3 bases, with 8 bases left in between. This CDR3 region has 14 residues. CDR3 in amino acids: CASSIVLDTGELFF. The DNA for the CDR3 is TGTGCCAGTAGTATTGTGCTCGACACCGGGGAGCTGTTTTTT.

This clone was counted a few times. V gene TRBV5-1 combines with J gene TRBJ1-1, with a tentative D call TRBD1 (6 bases). Germline loops: CDR1 SGHRS, CDR2 YFSETQ. The CDR3 contains 15 residues. Trimming removed 4 bases from V and 1 base from J, with 14 bases in between. The DNA for the CDR3 is TGCGCCAGCAGCAGCCTGATGGACAGGAACACTGAAGCTTTCTTT. Translated: CASSSLMDRNTEAFF.